Below are 31 T cell receptor beta chains sequenced from a single sample in a study of identifying expanded T cells in peripheral blood (dated by TCRdb to between 2018 and 2020). Preparation of the library involved the immunoSEQ multiplex PCR assay. Not all clones reach the TCRdb copy of this immuneACCESS table, which keeps in-frame sequences only. Checked studies attribute under half of the gap to unresolved V genes and leave the rest unexplained. Recorded for this sample are some 78,000 clones; less than 90% of them occurred a single time. Jointly, the top ten make up less than 20% of the sample. Sequencing input: blood. The receptors were sampled from a person aged 18 to 70 in good health.

This rearrangement joins TRBV7-2 to TRBJ2-3, with D possibly TRBD1 on 5 matching bases. Germline V gene lookup returns CDR1 SGHTA and CDR2 FQGNSA. Trimming cost V 5 bases and J 2 bases, with 11 bases left between them. CDR3 length equals 14 residues. In DNA form, the CDR3 reads TGTGCCAGCAGCCCGACAGTAGCCACAGATACGCAGTATTTT. As protein: CASSPTVATDTQYF.

This clone was recorded a few times. This sequence joins TRBV25-1 and TRBJ1-5, with 7 bases fitting TRBD1. This CDR3 contains 16 residues. The J segment lost 0 bases and the V segment lost 7 bases, leaving 9 bases of the junction unmatched. Germline values: CDR1 MGHDK, CDR2 SYGVNS. The CDR3: CASTQTGIYSNQPQHF. DNA for the CDR3: TGTGCCAGCACTCAGACAGGGATCTATAGCAATCAGCCCCAGCATTTT.

This clone has a single count. V is TRBV4-3 and J is TRBJ2-2; tentative D call: TRBD2 (5 bases). V was cut by 3 bases and J by 4 bases, with 12 bases left in between. Germline V lookup: CDR1 LGHNA, CDR2 YSLEER. The length of the CDR3 is 15 residues. The CDR3 loop is CASSQYISGTGELFF. In nucleotides, the CDR3 is TGCGCCAGCAGCCAGTACATCAGCGGCACCGGGGAGCTGTTTTTT.

This chain links TRBV29-1 with TRBJ2-6; D is ambiguous. The CDR3 contains 12 residues. In germline, CDR1 is SQVTM, CDR2 ANQGSEA. The V and J ends lost 8 bases and 4 bases respectively, with 9 bases between them. The CDR3 DNA reads TGCAGCATTAAGGGCGGGGCCAACGTCCTGACTTTC. Translation: CSIKGGANVLTF.

This clone was seen only once. The rearrangement uses TRBV6-4 and TRBJ2-2, with TRBD2 matching 13 bases. V was pared by 5 bases and J by 6 bases, with 6 bases of the junction left unmatched. CDR1 and CDR2 (germline): MRHNA, SNTAGT. This CDR3 is 16 amino acids long. In DNA form, the CDR3 reads TGTGCCAGCAGTCCCGGGACTAGCGGGATATCCGGGGAGCTGTTTTTT. Translated: CASSPGTSGISGELFF.

This chain links TRBV7-3 with TRBJ2-7, with 8 bases fitting TRBD2. Germline CDR1 and CDR2: SGHTA and FQGTGA. V was clipped by 2 bases and J by 6 bases; unmatched bases: 3. This CDR3 is built from 13 residues. The DNA of the CDR3 is TGTGCCAGCAGCTTACGGCGGGAGGCCGAGCAGTACTTC. The encoded protein is CASSLRREAEQYF.

The chain links TRBV19 to TRBJ1-4; D may be TRBD1 (5 bases). The germline gives CDR1 LNHDA, CDR2 SQIVND (reference sequence). The CDR3 spans 18 residues. The ends were cut back, 8 bases at V and 5 bases at J, with 27 bases in the middle. CDR3 sequence (DNA): TGTGCCAGTTCTAGGAAGGTGACAGTCAGAAGGGGAAATGAAAAACTGTTTTTT. Translating it yields CASSRKVTVRRGNEKLFF.

The J gene is TRBJ1-2, the V gene TRBV10-3; no reliable D call. Germline CDR1 reads ENHRY; CDR2 reads SYGVKD. V was cut by 0 bases and J by 6 bases, with 8 bases left in between. This CDR3 region has 13 residues. The CDR3 DNA sequence: TGTGCCATCAGTGAGTCGGAGACTGATGGCTACACCTTC. It codes for CAISESETDGYTF.

The chain is built from TRBV27 and TRBJ2-3, with a tentative D call TRBD1 (5 bases). The length of the CDR3 is 18 residues. Per the germline V gene, CDR1 is MNHEY and CDR2 is SMNVEV (reference sequence). With 0 bases removed from V and 3 bases from J, the gap between germline ends came to 19 bases. The CDR3 is CASSLSIVPTSGTDTQYF. The CDR3 bases are TGTGCCAGCAGTTTATCGATAGTCCCCACCTCAGGGACAGATACGCAGTATTTT.

The chain uses TRBV29-1 and TRBJ1-6, with 8 nucleotides matching TRBD1. Germline CDR1 is SQVTM and CDR2 is ANQGSEA. With 6 bases clipped from V and 9 bases from J, the junction kept 10 bases outside the gene matches. CDR3 length equals 14 residues. The CDR3 DNA sequence: TGCAGCGTCATAGGACCGGACAGGGCTTCACCCCTCCACTTT. Amino acids: CSVIGPDRASPLHF.

CDR3 coding DNA: TGTGCCAGCAGCTTAGGCGCCAGGGTCGGTGAAAAACTGTTTTTT. It encodes CASSLGARVGEKLFF. The J gene is TRBJ1-4, the V gene TRBV7-2; tentative D call: TRBD1 (5 bases). The CDR3 is 15 amino acids. The V end was cut by 1 base, the J end by 7 bases, with 13 bases between. CDR1 is SGHTA, CDR2 FQGNSA, per germline.

This clone occurred a few times. J is TRBJ2-1 and V is TRBV10-3; the match to TRBD1 covers 8 bases. Trimming cost V 4 bases and J 9 bases; bases outside gene matches: 8. This CDR3 region has 14 residues. Germline values: CDR1 ENHRY, CDR2 SYGVKD. In nucleotides, the CDR3 is TGTGCCATCAGTGTGGACAGGGAAGGAGGTGAGCAGTTCTTC. This sequence encodes CAISVDREGGEQFF.

This chain uses TRBV14 with TRBJ1-3, with no clear D. CDR1 and CDR2 (germline): SGHDN, FVKESK. CDR3 size: 17 residues. The V and J ends lost 2 bases and 0 bases respectively, with 14 bases between them. The CDR3 reads CASSQLTSRSSGNTIYF. As DNA, the CDR3 is TGTGCCAGCAGCCAACTGACTAGTCGGAGCTCTGGAAACACCATATATTTT.

J is TRBJ1-5 and V is TRBV28, with D uncertain. The V and J ends lost 3 bases and 4 bases respectively, with 7 bases between them. Germline CDR1 MDHEN, CDR2 SYDVKM. The CDR3 covers 13 residues. Here the CDR3 reads CASSFTWNQPQHF. In DNA form, the CDR3 reads TGTGCCAGCAGTTTTACATGGAATCAGCCCCAGCATTTT.

This clone was counted between two and nine times. The V and J genes are TRBV25-1 and TRBJ2-3, with 8 bases identical to TRBD2. The CDR3 sequence is 15 residues long. CDR1 and CDR2 from the germline V gene are MGHDK and SYGVNS. The trim removed 8 bases at V and 5 bases at J, leaving 12 bases unmatched. The CDR3 DNA follows: TGTGCCAGCGCCCTACTAGCGGATGCACTAGATACGCAGTATTTT. It specifies CASALLADALDTQYF.

V is TRBV5-1 and J is TRBJ1-4; possible D gene TRBD1, 5 bases. Trimming removed 4 bases at V and 7 bases at J, with 11 bases between. The germline CDR1 and CDR2 sequences are SGHRS and YFSETQ. The CDR3 spans 13 residues. CDR3 nucleotides: TGCGCCAGCAGCCCGCAGGGAGGTGAAAAACTGTTTTTT. Translated: CASSPQGGEKLFF.

This rearrangement joins TRBV30 to TRBJ2-4, with a possible D match to TRBD2 (6 bases). Between the trimmed V and J ends, which lost 0 bases and 8 bases, there was a span of 11 bases. Germline V lookup: CDR1 GTSNPN, CDR2 SVGIG (reference sequence). The CDR3 spans 13 residues. CDR3 sequence reads: CAWSVGTGDIQYF. As DNA, the CDR3 is TGTGCCTGGAGTGTAGGGACGGGGGACATTCAGTACTTC.

J is TRBJ2-7 and V is TRBV9, with D tentatively TRBD2 (6 bases). The CDR3 runs 15 residues. CDR1 is SGDLS, CDR2 YYNGEE, per germline. Trimming stripped 0 bases from V and 6 bases from J, with 16 bases between. The CDR3 DNA reads as TGTGCCAGCAGCGTAGGCGATACTAGCTTCGCCGAGCAGTACTTC. It encodes CASSVGDTSFAEQYF.

This sequence joins TRBV19 and TRBJ1-5; D is unresolved. CDR1 and CDR2 from the germline V gene are LNHDA and SQIVND (reference sequence). The CDR3 totals 16 residues. V gave up 5 bases and J gave up 0 bases, with 14 bases separating them. The CDR3 sequence: CASSSAPGASNQPQHF. CDR3 bases: TGTGCCAGTAGTTCCGCCCCCGGCGCTAGCAATCAGCCCCAGCATTTT.

This chain uses TRBV9 with TRBJ2-1; 8 bases fit TRBD2. J was trimmed by 9 bases and V by 7 bases; bases with no gene match: 18. Per germline, CDR1 SGDLS and CDR2 YYNGEE. This CDR3 spans 16 amino acids. In DNA, the CDR3 is TGTGCCAGCGACGGCGGGAGGCAAGATCGGATCGCTGAGCAGTTCTTC. Its protein product is CASDGGRQDRIAEQFF.

Turning to this clone: One end of the junction is discordant with germline, which a read error may explain. The genes are TRBV2 and TRBJ2-7; 7 nucleotides align to TRBD1. From germline, CDR1 is SNHLY and CDR2 FYNNEI. The CDR3 runs to 13 residues. CDR3 sequence (DNA): TGTGCCAGCAGTGAGGGACAGAATTACGGGCAGTACTTC. This encodes CASSEGQNYGQYF.

This clone was detected only once. The genes are TRBV6-5 and TRBJ2-7, with 7 bases lining up with TRBD2. Per germline, CDR1 MNHEY and CDR2 SVGAGI. This CDR3 has 15 amino acids. The V segment lost 0 bases and the J segment 3 bases; nucleotides outside the gene matches: 5. In DNA form, the CDR3 reads TGTGCCAGCAGTTACTCGAGCGGGATGCACTACGAGCAGTACTTC. Its translation: CASSYSSGMHYEQYF.

CDR3 in amino acids: CASSVGPGGGYNEQFF. The CDR3 DNA is TGTGCCAGCAGCGTAGGACCGGGAGGGGGCTACAATGAGCAGTTCTTC. The gene calls are TRBV9 and TRBJ2-1; 8 bases map to TRBD2. Germline CDR1 and CDR2: SGDLS and YYNGEE. CDR3 length: 16 amino acids. Trimming at V came to 0 bases and at J to 3 bases, leaving 5 bases not matched to a gene.

The gene calls are TRBV30 and TRBJ2-1; D call uncertain. V was cut by 3 bases and J by 4 bases, with 10 bases left in between. Germline values: CDR1 GTSNPN, CDR2 SVGIG (reference sequence). The CDR3 extends over 13 amino acids. Written as DNA, the CDR3 is TGTGCCTGGAGCTTTCCCTCTTACAATGAGCAGTTCTTC. Residues: CAWSFPSYNEQFF.

The V call is TRBV18, the J call TRBJ2-5, with D unresolved. Trimming removed 3 bases at V and 1 base at J, with 6 bases between. In germline, CDR1 is KGHSH, CDR2 LQKENI. The CDR3 length is 13 residues. CDR3 sequence reads: CASSPGGQETQYF. The DNA for the CDR3 is TGTGCCAGCTCACCGGGCGGCCAAGAGACCCAGTACTTC.

This clone appeared a single time. J is TRBJ1-5 and V is TRBV28; D is undetermined. CDR1 is MDHEN and CDR2 is SYDVKM in the germline V gene. The CDR3 consists of 15 residues. The V end was cut by 5 bases, the J end by 0 bases, with 11 bases between. CDR3 amino acids: CASSPDTYSNQPQHF. The DNA for the CDR3 is TGTGCCAGCAGTCCCGACACCTATAGCAATCAGCCCCAGCATTTT.

The chain combines TRBV28 with TRBJ2-1; D perhaps matches TRBD1 (5 bases). The CDR3 consists of 15 residues. Between the trimmed V and J ends, which lost 4 bases and 5 bases, there was a span of 15 bases. Germline V gives CDR1 MDHEN, CDR2 SYDVKM. The CDR3 region is CASSWPRLTDNEQFF. CDR3 coding DNA: TGTGCCAGCAGTTGGCCGCGGTTGACAGACAATGAGCAGTTCTTC.

This chain connects TRBV29-1 to TRBJ2-3, with D tentatively TRBD1 (5 bases). The CDR3 is 13 residues long. The germline V and J ends were trimmed by 4 bases and 2 bases, with 10 bases remaining between them. Germline assignment: CDR1 SQVTM and CDR2 ANQGSEA. The CDR3 nucleotides read TGCAGCGTTGGTCAGGGTCCCACAGATACGCAGTATTTT. It translates to CSVGQGPTDTQYF.

The V and J genes are TRBV5-1 and TRBJ2-3; tentatively, D is TRBD1 (6 bases). Germline V gene data show CDR1 as SGHRS and CDR2 as YFSETQ. V lost 0 bases and J 0 bases, leaving 11 bases between the germline ends. The CDR3 has 16 residues. The CDR3 region has the DNA TGCGCCAGCAGCTTGGAGGGTACAGGGAGCACAGATACGCAGTATTTT. Amino acid sequence: CASSLEGTGSTDTQYF.

V and J are TRBV18 and TRBJ2-2; TRBD1 is a possible D gene (6 bases). There are 15 residues in the CDR3. Germline lookup yields CDR1 KGHSH and CDR2 LQKENI. Trimming stripped 8 bases from V and 3 bases from J, with 16 bases between. DNA of the CDR3: TGTGCCAGCACAAGACAGGAGCTTGACACCGGGGAGCTGTTTTTT. Translated: CASTRQELDTGELFF.

The chain combines TRBV28 with TRBJ1-2; D is uncertain. The CDR3 is made up of 11 amino acids. V lost 11 bases to trimming and J lost 1 base, with 8 bases between them. CDR1 MDHEN and CDR2 SYDVKM come from the germline V gene. The CDR3, as DNA: TGTGCCTCTTACAGTAACTATGGCTACACCTTC. It encodes CASYSNYGYTF.